This T cell receptor beta chain is drawn from a study of blood T cell repertoires in COVID-19. Overall study context: There were acute and convalescent COVID-19 samples, and they came from the United States, Italy and Spain. Sources were T cells, B-cell-depleted T cells, or PBMCs; the material itself was cDNA or gDNA.

The Seattle patients, enrolled during active infection, were followed longitudinally. Per the original methods: Quantification of nucleated cells was approximated via reference gene primer amplification. Libraries were prepared by immunoSEQ multiplex PCR; TCRdb keeps only in-frame clonotypes and omits some of them. The DNA was the basis for D and trimming; V, J and clone size are from that table. The table lists a few hundred thousand clones, more than 70% of them singletons. This TCR was sampled from a woman aged 30 to 39 with COVID-19, enrolled during active disease. The sample was peripheral blood.

CDR3 nucleotide sequence: TGTGCCAGCAGCCAAGAGGGGACTAGAGGGCGTGAGACCCAGTACTTC. Its translation: CASSQEGTRGRETQYF. The V call is TRBV4-2, the J call TRBJ2-5; the match to TRBD2 covers 8 bases. CDR3 length equals 16 residues. The V gene end was trimmed by 0 bases and the J gene end by 5 bases; junction bases not matched to a gene: 8. CDR1 and CDR2 (germline): LGHNA, YNFKEQ.